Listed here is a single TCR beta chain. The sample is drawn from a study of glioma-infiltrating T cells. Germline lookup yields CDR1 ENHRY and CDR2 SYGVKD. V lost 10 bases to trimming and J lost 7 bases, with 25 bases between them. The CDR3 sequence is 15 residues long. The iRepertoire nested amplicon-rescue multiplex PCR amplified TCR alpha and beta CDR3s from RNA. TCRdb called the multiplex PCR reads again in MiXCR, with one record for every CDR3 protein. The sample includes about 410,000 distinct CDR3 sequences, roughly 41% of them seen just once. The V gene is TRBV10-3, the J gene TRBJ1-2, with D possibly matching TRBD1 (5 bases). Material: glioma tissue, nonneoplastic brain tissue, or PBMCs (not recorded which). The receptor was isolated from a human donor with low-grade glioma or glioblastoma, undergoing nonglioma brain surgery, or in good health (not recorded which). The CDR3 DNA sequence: TGTGCCACCTCGGGACGGTCGAGGGGAGAATCTGGCTACACCTTC. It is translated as CATSGRSRGESGYTF.